The 22 T cell receptor beta chains given below trace back to one sample, sequenced in a study of T cells after yellow fever vaccination. TCRdb re-analysed the 5' RACE reads in MiXCR, keeping a single row per CDR3 protein. The data contain fewer than 150,000 distinct CDR3 sequences, 7.2% of them singletons. The sample was CD4+ T cells sorted from PBMCs, taken roughly seven weeks after the first yellow fever vaccination. The origin of the receptors is a man between 18 and 35 years old who received the YFV17D yellow fever vaccine.

This clonotype showed up many times. This chain links TRBV4-2 with TRBJ2-3, with 11 bases that match TRBD2. CDR1 is LGHNA, CDR2 YNFKEQ, per germline. The J segment lost 5 bases and the V segment lost 1 base, leaving 11 bases of the junction unmatched. The CDR3 extends over 18 amino acids. The CDR3 sequence: CASSQGNGASGGLDTQYF. CDR3 nucleotides: TGTGCCAGCAGCCAAGGGAATGGCGCTAGCGGGGGGTTAGATACGCAGTATTTT.

The chain joins TRBV2 to TRBJ1-4; a weak D match, TRBD1 (5 bases). The CDR3 spans 18 residues. Germline-derived CDR1 and CDR2 are SNHLY and FYNNEI. Trimming shortened V by 4 bases and J by 0 bases, and 18 bases separated the two germline ends. CDR3 in amino acids: CASSGSDRFSATNEKLFF. As DNA, the CDR3 is TGTGCCAGCAGTGGCTCAGACAGATTCTCGGCAACTAATGAAAAACTGTTTTTT.

This clonotype occurred many times. This chain links TRBV7-2 with TRBJ2-3, with 13 bases lining up with TRBD2. V dropped 6 bases and J dropped 2; count of bases not matched to a gene: 5. The CDR3 has 16 residues. CDR1 is SGHTA, CDR2 FQGNSA, per germline. The CDR3 here is CASRPLAGGLTDTQYF. In DNA form, the CDR3 reads TGTGCCAGCAGGCCACTAGCGGGGGGGCTCACAGATACGCAGTATTTT.

This chain joins TRBV7-2 and TRBJ2-5, with D perhaps being TRBD1 or TRBD2 (5 bases each). Germline CDR1 SGHTA, CDR2 FQGNSA. The length of the CDR3 is 14 residues. V lost 5 bases and J lost 3, with 13 bases in between. The CDR3 spells CASSRRDQKETQYF. In nucleotides, the CDR3 is TGTGCCAGCAGCCGCCGGGACCAGAAAGAGACCCAGTACTTC.

This clonotype was counted a few times. V usage is TRBV6-5 and J usage is TRBJ2-7; D uncertain. The CDR3 spans 15 residues. V shed 0 bases and J shed 3 bases, with 12 bases lying between them. Germline assignment: CDR1 MNHEY and CDR2 SVGAGI. The CDR3 DNA reads as TGTGCCAGCAGTTACTCCGTTGGGATCTACTACGAGCAGTACTTC. It translates to CASSYSVGIYYEQYF.

This clonotype was seen repeatedly, ten times or more. This sequence joins TRBV15 and TRBJ1-4; D is unclear. The V gene's germline CDR1 is LNHNV and CDR2 YYDKDF (reference sequence). The germline V and J ends were trimmed by 1 base and 8 bases, with 14 bases remaining between them. The CDR3 totals 15 residues. This CDR3 is CATSRGRGKDEKLFF. For the CDR3, the DNA is TGTGCCACCAGCAGAGGGCGAGGGAAAGACGAAAAACTGTTTTTT.

The V call is TRBV2, the J call TRBJ1-2; 9 bases agree with TRBD1. The germline V gene encodes CDR1 SNHLY and CDR2 FYNNEI. V shed 8 bases, J shed 5 bases, and the junction held 24 bases outside the gene matches. This CDR3 spans 19 amino acids. The CDR3 coding sequence is TGTGCCAGCTGGACTGGAATTCGGGACAGGGCCATTGTAGCGTATGGCTACACCTTC. Protein product: CASWTGIRDRAIVAYGYTF.

This clonotype occurred many times. The chain has TRBV18 and TRBJ2-3; D gene unclear. Trimming pared 0 bases from V and 6 bases from J, leaving 4 bases between. The germline CDR1 and CDR2 sequences are KGHSH and LQKENI. The CDR3 has 12 residues. CDR3 amino acids: CASSPPDDTQYF. The CDR3 DNA is TGTGCCAGCTCACCACCAGATGATACGCAGTATTTT.

This clonotype was counted at least ten times. The chain recombines TRBV12-3 or TRBV12-4 with TRBJ1-4; D possibly corresponds to TRBD1 (6 bases). The CDR3 runs to 16 residues. Trimming stripped 1 base from V and 0 bases from J, with 9 bases between. This CDR3 reads CASSLGGGATNEKLFF. The DNA for the CDR3 is TGTGCCAGCAGTTTAGGAGGGGGGGCAACTAATGAAAAACTGTTTTTT.

This clonotype was counted many times. The V and J genes are TRBV7-2 and TRBJ2-1, with D possibly being TRBD1 or TRBD2 (5 bases each). The CDR3 totals 17 residues. From germline, CDR1 is SGHTA and CDR2 FQGNSA. Trimming took off 3 bases at V and 4 bases at J, with 19 bases between the two ends. CDR3 sequence: CASSFLPGTAEYNEQFF. As DNA, the CDR3 is TGTGCCAGCAGCTTTTTACCCGGGACGGCCGAATACAATGAGCAGTTCTTC. Looking up the rest from reference TRBV7-2 and TRBJ2-1 gives the full variable domain: GAGVSQSPSNKVTEKGKDVELRCDPISGHTALYWYRQSLGQGLEFLIYFQGNSAPDKSGLPSDRFSAERTGGSVSTLTIQRTQQEDSAVYLCASSFLPGTAEYNEQFFGPGTRLTVL.

The chain couples TRBV28 to TRBJ1-5; the match to TRBD1 covers 8 bases. After removal of 6 bases from V and 5 bases from J, the junction contained 6 bases not matched to a gene. Germline loops: CDR1 MDHEN, CDR2 SYDVKM. This CDR3 comprises 14 residues. The CDR3 reads CASSRQGSYQPQHF. The CDR3 coding sequence is TGTGCCAGCAGCAGACAGGGGAGTTATCAGCCCCAGCATTTT.

This clonotype was counted ten times or more. The chain carries TRBV28 and TRBJ2-7; 9 bases fit TRBD2. The CDR3 is 12 residues long. Trimming took 8 bases from V and 4 from J; bases not matched to a gene: 3. The V gene's germline CDR1 is MDHEN and CDR2 SYDVKM. For the CDR3, the DNA is TGTGCCAGCGGACTAGCGCTATACGAGCAGTACGTC. Its protein product is CASGLALYEQYV.

This clonotype was found many times. The rearrangement links TRBV20-1 to TRBJ2-5, with 11 nucleotides matching TRBD2. Germline values: CDR1 DFQATT, CDR2 SNEGSKA (reference sequence). Germline trimming cut 0 bases from V and 2 bases from J; bases unmatched to any gene: 5. The length of the CDR3 is 16 residues. CDR3 loop: CSARDPGTSGQETQYF. As DNA, the CDR3 is TGCAGTGCTAGAGATCCCGGGACTAGCGGTCAAGAGACCCAGTACTTC.

This clonotype was recorded at least ten times. J is TRBJ2-1 and V is TRBV11-2; D gene uncertain. Germline lookup yields CDR1 SGHAT and CDR2 FQNNGV. The length of the CDR3 is 13 residues. V was pared by 3 bases and J by 9 bases, with 12 bases between. CDR3 sequence reads: CASSFYSHSEQFF. CDR3 nucleotides: TGTGCCAGCAGCTTTTATTCTCATAGTGAGCAGTTCTTC.

In its sample, this clonotype was seen many times. The rearrangement joins TRBV7-2 to TRBJ2-5; tentatively, D is TRBD1 (6 bases). V gave up 3 bases and J gave up 5 bases, with 10 bases separating them. This CDR3 is built from 13 residues. Germline V gene lookup returns CDR1 SGHTA and CDR2 FQGNSA. Written as DNA, the CDR3 is TGTGCCAGCAGCTTTCAGGGGAAGGAGACCCAGTACTTC. Protein product: CASSFQGKETQYF.

This clonotype was seen a handful of times. The genes are TRBV20-1 and TRBJ1-3; D gene ambiguous. The germline V gene encodes CDR1 DFQATT and CDR2 SNEGSKA (reference sequence). The V gene lost 0 bases and the J gene lost 0 bases, with 9 bases spanning the gap. This CDR3 has 15 amino acids. The CDR3: CSARDRRVSGNTIYF. In DNA form, the CDR3 reads TGCAGTGCTAGAGATCGGCGAGTCTCTGGAAACACCATATATTTT.

This chain links TRBV29-1 with TRBJ2-1, with 9 bases lining up with TRBD1. Trimming took 6 bases from V and 9 from J; bases not matched to a gene: 12. The CDR3 loop spans 14 amino acids. In germline, CDR1 is SQVTM, CDR2 ANQGSEA. The CDR3 sequence: CSVGQGGSGGEQFF. CDR3 nucleotides: TGCAGCGTGGGACAGGGAGGGAGTGGGGGTGAGCAGTTCTTC.

Ten or more counts support this clonotype. The rearrangement uses TRBV9 and TRBJ2-3; 7 bases map to TRBD2. The germline CDR1 and CDR2 sequences are SGDLS and YYNGEE. This CDR3 is built from 16 residues. V lost 0 bases, J lost 4 bases, and 8 bases stayed unmatched. The DNA of the CDR3 is TGTGCCAGCAGCGTAGCTGACAGCGGGGTCCCAGATACGCAGTATTTT. Translated: CASSVADSGVPDTQYF.

This clonotype has a handful of counts. This chain links TRBV11-2 with TRBJ2-5, with 9 bases identical to TRBD1. V lost 7 bases to trimming and J lost 6 bases; unmatched junction nucleotides: 15. The CDR3 runs to 16 residues. Germline V gene data show CDR1 as SGHAT and CDR2 as FQNNGV. The CDR3 region is CASTPFRDRVIKTQYF. The CDR3 DNA follows: TGTGCCAGCACCCCCTTCCGGGACAGGGTGATCAAGACCCAGTACTTC.

There are many counts of this clonotype. The chain combines TRBV7-9 with TRBJ2-5; D is possibly TRBD1 (6 bases). Trimming took 4 bases from V and 5 from J, leaving 11 bases between them. The CDR3 has 13 amino acids. Per germline, CDR1 SEHNR and CDR2 FQNEAQ (reference sequence). CDR3 sequence (DNA): TGTGCCAGCAGCTCCATCCAGGGGGAGACCCAGTACTTC. Amino acids: CASSSIQGETQYF.

This clonotype occurred many times. The chain joins TRBV20-1 to TRBJ1-1; D possibly corresponds to TRBD1 (5 bases). CDR3 length equals 12 residues. The germline V gene encodes CDR1 DFQATT and CDR2 SNEGSKA (reference sequence). The V end lost 2 bases, the J end lost 4 bases, and 8 bases lay between the germline ends. The CDR3 coding sequence is TGCAGTGCTAGACAGGGCCCCACTGAAGCTTTCTTT. Translated, it gives CSARQGPTEAFF.

This clonotype was recorded at least ten times. The chain links TRBV5-1 to TRBJ2-2; no clear D gene. V lost 6 bases and J lost 0, with 9 bases in between. Germline V gene data show CDR1 as SGHRS and CDR2 as YFSETQ. The CDR3 is made up of 14 amino acids. In DNA, the CDR3 is TGCGCCAGCATGGTGGCGACGAACACCGGGGAGCTGTTTTTT. This gives the protein CASMVATNTGELFF. The whole variable domain, filled in from reference TRBV5-1 and TRBJ2-2, reads KAGVTQTPRYLIKTRGQQVTLSCSPISGHRSVSWYQQTPGQGLQFLFEYFSETQRNKGNFPGRFSGRQFSNSRSEMNVSTLELGDSALYLCASMVATNTGELFFGEGSRLTVL.